These 24 T cell receptor beta chains originate from one sample sequenced in a study of blood T cell repertoires in COVID-19. Measured with immunoSEQ multiplex PCR; TCRdb has only the in-frame clones, and not every one. Among approximately 170,000 clones, approximately 85% were seen once, and the ten largest hold about 6.9%. Sequencing input: peripheral blood. The receptors come from an older man with COVID-19, enrolled during active disease.

The CDR3 DNA is TGTGCCAGCAGCCATACAGGGTTGACTGAAGCTTTCTTT. Amino acid sequence: CASSHTGLTEAFF. The V gene is TRBV7-2, the J gene TRBJ1-1, with D perhaps TRBD1 (6 bases). The V end was cut by 5 bases, the J end by 5 bases, with 12 bases between. Germline assignment: CDR1 SGHTA and CDR2 FQGNSA. CDR3 length: 13 amino acids.

The rearrangement joins TRBV7-2 to TRBJ2-3, with a possible D match to TRBD2 (6 bases). Germline V gene lookup returns CDR1 SGHTA and CDR2 FQGNSA. V gave up 5 bases and J gave up 1 base, with 13 bases separating them. CDR3 length: 15 residues. CDR3 nucleotide sequence: TGTGCCAGCAGCCCCCGGAGGGCAGGCACAGATACGCAGTATTTT. It encodes CASSPRRAGTDTQYF.

The chain combines TRBV12-3 or TRBV12-4 with TRBJ1-2; the D gene is possibly TRBD1 (6 bases). The CDR3 runs 13 residues. V lost 4 bases, J lost 8 bases, and 14 bases lay in between. CDR3 DNA sequence: TGTGCCAGCAGTTCAATAGACAGGAGCGGCTACACCTTC. Encoded protein: CASSSIDRSGYTF.

This clone turned up a few times. This sequence joins TRBV5-1 and TRBJ1-1, with a weak D call TRBD1 (6 bases). In germline, CDR1 is SGHRS, CDR2 YFSETQ. Trimming took 4 bases from V and 5 from J, leaving 12 bases between them. The CDR3 length is 13 residues. CDR3 loop: CASSPDRHTEAFF. The DNA for the CDR3 is TGCGCCAGCAGCCCGGACAGACATACTGAAGCTTTCTTT. Looking up the rest from reference TRBV5-1 and TRBJ1-1 gives the full variable domain: KAGVTQTPRYLIKTRGQQVTLSCSPISGHRSVSWYQQTPGQGLQFLFEYFSETQRNKGNFPGRFSGRQFSNSRSEMNVSTLELGDSALYLCASSPDRHTEAFFGQGTRLTVV.

The chain couples TRBV9 to TRBJ2-5; 13 nucleotides line up with TRBD2. Trimming cost V 4 bases and J 9 bases; bases outside gene matches: 9. Germline CDR1 reads SGDLS; CDR2 reads YYNGEE. The CDR3 totals 15 residues. The chain's CDR3 is CASSSLAGGSLAQYF. The CDR3 DNA is TGTGCCAGCAGCTCACTAGCGGGGGGGTCCTTGGCCCAGTACTTC.

V gene TRBV5-1 combines with J gene TRBJ2-2; 8 positions match TRBD1. CDR3 length equals 18 residues. The V and J ends lost 4 bases and 5 bases, in that order; junction bases with no gene match: 16. The germline V gene encodes CDR1 SGHRS and CDR2 YFSETQ. This chain's CDR3 is CASSEGGSARGLTGELFF. DNA for the CDR3: TGCGCCAGCAGCGAAGGGGGTTCCGCCAGGGGGCTTACCGGGGAGCTGTTTTTT. Looking up the rest from reference TRBV5-1 and TRBJ2-2 gives the full variable domain: KAGVTQTPRYLIKTRGQQVTLSCSPISGHRSVSWYQQTPGQGLQFLFEYFSETQRNKGNFPGRFSGRQFSNSRSEMNVSTLELGDSALYLCASSEGGSARGLTGELFFGEGSRLTVL.

This chain uses TRBV5-5 with TRBJ2-7; D is perhaps TRBD2 (6 bases). In germline, CDR1 is SGHKS, CDR2 YYEKEE (reference sequence). V was shortened by 4 bases and J by 7 bases, with 18 bases between the two germline ends. The CDR3 contains 14 residues. This CDR3 reads CASSRGGGGWEQYF. The CDR3 DNA sequence: TGTGCCAGCAGCAGGGGAGGTGGGGGTTGGGAGCAGTACTTC.

This clone was detected once. The chain carries TRBV15 and TRBJ1-5; tentative D call: TRBD1 (6 bases). Trimming cost V 8 bases and J 0 bases, with 11 bases left between them. The length of the CDR3 is 14 residues. Germline loops: CDR1 LNHNV, CDR2 YYDKDF (reference sequence). The CDR3 loop reads CATSSGDSNQPQHF. In DNA form, the CDR3 reads TGTGCCACCTCGTCAGGGGATAGCAATCAGCCCCAGCATTTT. The entire variable domain, with the rest obtained from reference TRBV15 and TRBJ1-5, is as follows: DAMVIQNPRYQVTQFGKPVTLSCSQTLNHNVMYWYQQKSSQAPKLLFHYYDKDFNNEADTPDNFQSRRPNTSFCFLDIRSPGLGDTAMYLCATSSGDSNQPQHFGDGTRLSIL.

This chain uses TRBV19 with TRBJ1-2; D ambiguous. Germline V gene lookup returns CDR1 LNHDA and CDR2 SQIVND (reference sequence). V gave up 0 bases and J gave up 4 bases, with 12 bases separating them. This CDR3 comprises 15 residues. The DNA of the CDR3 is TGTGCCAGTAGTATAGATCTGCGGGCTGGCTATGGCTACACCTTC. Amino acids: CASSIDLRAGYGYTF.

The chain is built from TRBV3-1 (or the pseudogene TRBV3-2) and TRBJ2-1, with 8 positions matching TRBD2. Germline trimming cut 2 bases from V and 7 bases from J; bases unmatched to any gene: 7. The CDR3 consists of 15 residues. Germline assignment: CDR1 LGHDT and CDR2 YNNKEL (reference sequence). The CDR3 region has the DNA TGTGCCAGCAGCCAAATGCTCGGGGGGGCTAATGAGCAGTTCTTC. Amino acid sequence: CASSQMLGGANEQFF.

This chain connects TRBV25-1 to TRBJ1-6; D gene uncertain. The V gene's germline CDR1 is MGHDK and CDR2 SYGVNS. There are 14 residues in the CDR3. Trimming removed 1 base at V and 10 bases at J, with 11 bases between. The CDR3 is CASSELRFGSPLHF. In nucleotides, the CDR3 is TGTGCCAGCAGTGAATTGAGGTTCGGGTCACCCCTCCACTTT.

V gene TRBV5-1 combines with J gene TRBJ2-7, with a weak D call TRBD1 (5 bases). CDR3 size: 15 residues. Germline-derived CDR1 and CDR2 are SGHRS and YFSETQ. V lost 1 base to trimming and J lost 2 bases, with 13 bases between them. Here the CDR3 reads CASSLKGSLTYEQYF. CDR3 sequence (DNA): TGCGCCAGCAGCTTGAAGGGGTCCCTAACCTACGAGCAGTACTTC.

The genes are TRBV7-8 and TRBJ1-6; D gene unclear. V was shortened by 4 bases and J by 1 base, with 5 bases between the two germline ends. The germline V gene has CDR1 SGHVS and CDR2 FQNEAQ. The CDR3 extends over 14 amino acids. The CDR3 region has the DNA TGTGCCAGCAGCTACGCGTCCTATAATTCACCCCTCCACTTT. This codes for CASSYASYNSPLHF.

The chain combines TRBV5-1 with TRBJ2-5, with 12 bases fitting TRBD1. This CDR3 is 15 amino acids long. Germline-derived CDR1 and CDR2 are SGHRS and YFSETQ. Losses at the gene ends were 4 bases for V and 4 bases for J; bases not matched to a gene: 5. The CDR3 loop reads CASSLGTGGLETQYF. Written as DNA, the CDR3 is TGCGCCAGCAGCCTGGGGACAGGGGGCTTAGAGACCCAGTACTTC.

The rearrangement joins TRBV7-2 to TRBJ1-2, with D unresolved. The CDR3 spans 11 residues. The V gene lost 7 bases and the J gene lost 0 bases, with 3 bases spanning the gap. Germline CDR1 reads SGHTA; CDR2 reads FQGNSA. The CDR3 DNA follows: TGTGCCAGCACCACTAACTATGGCTACACCTTC. Its protein is CASTTNYGYTF.

This clone was recorded once. The V gene is TRBV28, the J gene TRBJ1-2, with D maybe TRBD1 (5 bases). CDR3 size: 15 residues. The germline V gene encodes CDR1 MDHEN and CDR2 SYDVKM. Trimming left V 5 bases short and J 4 bases short, with 17 bases between. DNA for the CDR3: TGTGCCAGCAGTCACCGACCAGGGAGGACCTATGGCTACACCTTC. Translation: CASSHRPGRTYGYTF.

This clone appeared once. The chain joins TRBV19 to TRBJ2-7, with 11 bases lining up with TRBD1. After removal of 4 bases from V and 3 bases from J, the junction contained 8 bases not matched to a gene. In germline, CDR1 is LNHDA, CDR2 SQIVND (reference sequence). This CDR3 comprises 16 residues. CDR3 coding DNA: TGTGCCAGTAGTACATGGACAGGGGGCGGGAGCTACGAGCAGTACTTC. Encoded protein: CASSTWTGGGSYEQYF.

V and J are TRBV11-1 and TRBJ1-2; 9 nucleotides align to TRBD1. From germline, CDR1 is SGHAT and CDR2 FQDESV (reference sequence). V shed 7 bases and J 8 bases; nucleotides not matched to a gene: 11. The CDR3 covers 14 residues. CDR3 in DNA: TGTGCCAGCAACAAACAGGGGGCACCCGGAGGCTACACCTTC. Its translation is CASNKQGAPGGYTF.

This clone turned up a few times. The chain couples TRBV12-3 or TRBV12-4 to TRBJ1-1; D not certain. Deletions cut 7 bases from V and 1 base from J, with 10 bases between. This CDR3 contains 13 residues. CDR3 sequence reads: CASNEIRNTEAFF. The CDR3 nucleotides are TGTGCCAGCAACGAGATTAGGAACACTGAAGCTTTCTTT.

This sequence joins TRBV10-3 and TRBJ1-3, with 9 bases that match TRBD1. J lost 3 bases, V lost 0 bases, and 0 bases had no gene match. The CDR3 totals 15 residues. Germline values: CDR1 ENHRY, CDR2 SYGVKD. The CDR3 spells CAISESDRGGNTIYF. In DNA form, the CDR3 reads TGTGCCATCAGTGAGTCGGACAGGGGTGGAAACACCATATATTTT.

The chain is built from TRBV19 and TRBJ1-1; weak D call: TRBD1 (5 bases). The length of the CDR3 is 15 residues. CDR1 is LNHDA and CDR2 is SQIVND in the germline V gene (reference sequence). Trimming pared 7 bases from V and 2 bases from J, leaving 17 bases between. Here the CDR3 reads CASKREGRRNTEAFF. DNA for the CDR3: TGTGCCAGTAAAAGGGAGGGACGTCGCAACACTGAAGCTTTCTTT.

This clone appeared once. The rearrangement uses TRBV27 and TRBJ1-1; the D gene is possibly TRBD1 (5 bases). The length of the CDR3 is 18 residues. Between the trimmed V and J ends, which lost 0 bases and 4 bases, there was a span of 21 bases. Germline V gene lookup returns CDR1 MNHEY and CDR2 SMNVEV (reference sequence). The CDR3, as DNA: TGTGCCAGCAGTTTATCTTCTCGGCAGGCCTGGAGGGGCACTGAAGCTTTCTTT. Translating it yields CASSLSSRQAWRGTEAFF.

The DNA for the CDR3 is TGCGCCAGCAGTGACGGGGACAGGGGAATGAACACTGAAGCTTTCTTT. Its translation is CASSDGDRGMNTEAFF. The chain employs TRBV10-2 and TRBJ1-1; 10 bases are a match to TRBD1. The CDR3 loop spans 16 amino acids. Germline V CDR1 and CDR2: WSHSY, SAAADI. The junction had 4 bases not matched to a gene; V was cut back by 3 bases and J by 0 bases.

The V call is TRBV10-3, the J call TRBJ1-2; TRBD1 is a possible D gene (6 bases). The germline V gene has CDR1 ENHRY and CDR2 SYGVKD. The CDR3 has 14 amino acids. V lost 0 bases to trimming and J lost 8 bases, with 13 bases between them. The CDR3 spells CAISESRGLLGYTF. CDR3 DNA: TGTGCCATCAGTGAGTCGCGGGGGCTCTTAGGCTACACCTTC.